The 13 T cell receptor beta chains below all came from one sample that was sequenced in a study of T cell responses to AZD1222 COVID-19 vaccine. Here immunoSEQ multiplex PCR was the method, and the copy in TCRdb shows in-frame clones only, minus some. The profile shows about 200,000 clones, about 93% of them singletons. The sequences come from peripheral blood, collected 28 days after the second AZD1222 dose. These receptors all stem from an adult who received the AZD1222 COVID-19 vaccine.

The CDR3 sequence is CASSPPSGTYEQYF. CDR3 nucleotide sequence: TGTGCCAGCTCACCACCTTCGGGCACCTACGAGCAGTACTTC. V gene TRBV18 combines with J gene TRBJ2-7; D gene unclear. The V gene's germline CDR1 is KGHSH and CDR2 LQKENI. With 0 bases removed from V and 2 bases from J, the gap between germline ends came to 8 bases. This CDR3 has 14 residues. Full variable domain (rest looked up from reference TRBV18 and TRBJ2-7): NAGVMQNPRHLVRRRGQEARLRCSPMKGHSHVYWYRQLPEEGLKFMVYLQKENIIDESGMPKERFSAEFPKEGPSILRIQQVVRGDSAAYFCASSPPSGTYEQYFGPGTRLTVT.

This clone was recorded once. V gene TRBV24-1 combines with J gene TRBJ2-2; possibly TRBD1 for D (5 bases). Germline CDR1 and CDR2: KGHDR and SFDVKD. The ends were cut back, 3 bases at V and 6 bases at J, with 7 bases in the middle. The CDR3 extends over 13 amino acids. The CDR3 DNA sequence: TGTGCCACCAGTGATCCAGGGCCCGGGGAGCTGTTTTTT. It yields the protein CATSDPGPGELFF.

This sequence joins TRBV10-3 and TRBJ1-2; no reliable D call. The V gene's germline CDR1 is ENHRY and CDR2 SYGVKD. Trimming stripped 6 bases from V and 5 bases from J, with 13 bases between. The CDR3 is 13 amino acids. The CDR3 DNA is TGTGCCATCAGCGACTCCGGGGAATATGGCTACACCTTC. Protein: CAISDSGEYGYTF.

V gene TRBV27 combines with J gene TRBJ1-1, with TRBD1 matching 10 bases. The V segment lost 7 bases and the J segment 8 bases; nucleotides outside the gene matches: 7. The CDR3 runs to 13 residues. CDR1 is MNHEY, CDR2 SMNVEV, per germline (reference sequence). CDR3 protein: CASNKGQGREAFF. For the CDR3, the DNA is TGTGCCAGCAACAAGGGACAGGGGAGAGAAGCTTTCTTT.

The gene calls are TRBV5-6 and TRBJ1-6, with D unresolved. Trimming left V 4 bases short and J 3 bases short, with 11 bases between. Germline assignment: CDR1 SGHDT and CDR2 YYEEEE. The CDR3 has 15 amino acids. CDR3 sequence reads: CASSPVVDYNSPLHF. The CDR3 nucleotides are TGTGCCAGCAGCCCCGTGGTGGACTATAATTCACCCCTCCACTTT.

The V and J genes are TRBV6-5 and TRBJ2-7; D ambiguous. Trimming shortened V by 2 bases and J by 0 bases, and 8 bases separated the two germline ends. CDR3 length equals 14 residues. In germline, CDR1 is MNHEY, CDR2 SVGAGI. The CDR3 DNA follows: TGTGCCAGCAGTTACCTGGCTGGCTCCTACGAGCAGTACTTC. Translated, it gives CASSYLAGSYEQYF.

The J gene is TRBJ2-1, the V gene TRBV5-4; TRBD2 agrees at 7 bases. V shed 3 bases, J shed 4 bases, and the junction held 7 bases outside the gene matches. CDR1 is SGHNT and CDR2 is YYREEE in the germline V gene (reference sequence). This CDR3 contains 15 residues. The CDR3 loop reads CASSWGWEGYNEQFF. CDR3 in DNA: TGTGCCAGCAGCTGGGGCTGGGAGGGGTACAATGAGCAGTTCTTC. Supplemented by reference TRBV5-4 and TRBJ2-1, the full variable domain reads ETGVTQSPTHLIKTRGQQVTLRCSSQSGHNTVSWYQQALGQGPQFIFQYYREEENGRGNFPPRFSGLQFPNYSSELNVNALELDDSALYLCASSWGWEGYNEQFFGPGTRLTVL.

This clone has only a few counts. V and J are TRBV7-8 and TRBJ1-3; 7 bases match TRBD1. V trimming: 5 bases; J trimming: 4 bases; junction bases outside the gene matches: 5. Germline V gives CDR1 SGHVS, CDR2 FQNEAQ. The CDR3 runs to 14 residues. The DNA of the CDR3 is TGTGCCAGCAGCAGCGGGACAGTCGGAAACACCATATATTTT. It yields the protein CASSSGTVGNTIYF.

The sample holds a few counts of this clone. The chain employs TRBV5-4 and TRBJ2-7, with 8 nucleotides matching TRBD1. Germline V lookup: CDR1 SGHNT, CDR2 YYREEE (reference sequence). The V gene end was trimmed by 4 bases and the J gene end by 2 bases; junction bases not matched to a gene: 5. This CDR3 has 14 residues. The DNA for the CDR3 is TGTGCCAGCAGCACCGGGACAGGAGCCTACGAGCAGTACTTC. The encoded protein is CASSTGTGAYEQYF.

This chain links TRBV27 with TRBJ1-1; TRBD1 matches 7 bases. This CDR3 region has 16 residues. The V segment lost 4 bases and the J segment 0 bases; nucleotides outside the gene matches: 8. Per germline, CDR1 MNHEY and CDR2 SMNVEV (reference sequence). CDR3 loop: CASSSGQYNMNTEAFF. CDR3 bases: TGTGCCAGCAGTTCGGGACAGTATAACATGAACACTGAAGCTTTCTTT.

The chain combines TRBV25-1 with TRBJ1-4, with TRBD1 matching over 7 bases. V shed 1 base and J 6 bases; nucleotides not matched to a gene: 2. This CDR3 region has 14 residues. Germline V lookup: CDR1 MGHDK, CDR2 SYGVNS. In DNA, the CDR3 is TGTGCCAGCAGTGAATGGACAGGAGATGAAAAACTGTTTTTT. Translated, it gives CASSEWTGDEKLFF.

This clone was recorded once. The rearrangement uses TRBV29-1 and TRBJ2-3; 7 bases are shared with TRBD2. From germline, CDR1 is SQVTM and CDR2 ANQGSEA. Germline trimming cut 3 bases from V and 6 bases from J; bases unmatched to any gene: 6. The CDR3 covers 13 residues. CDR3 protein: CSVDWGGRDTQYF. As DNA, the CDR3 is TGCAGCGTTGATTGGGGGGGGAGGGATACGCAGTATTTT.

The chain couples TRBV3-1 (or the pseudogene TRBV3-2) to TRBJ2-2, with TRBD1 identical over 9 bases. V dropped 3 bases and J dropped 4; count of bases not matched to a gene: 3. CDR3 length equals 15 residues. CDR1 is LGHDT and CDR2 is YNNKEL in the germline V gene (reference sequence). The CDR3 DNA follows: TGTGCCAGCAGCCAGGGACAGGGAGCCACCGGGGAGCTGTTTTTT. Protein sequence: CASSQGQGATGELFF.